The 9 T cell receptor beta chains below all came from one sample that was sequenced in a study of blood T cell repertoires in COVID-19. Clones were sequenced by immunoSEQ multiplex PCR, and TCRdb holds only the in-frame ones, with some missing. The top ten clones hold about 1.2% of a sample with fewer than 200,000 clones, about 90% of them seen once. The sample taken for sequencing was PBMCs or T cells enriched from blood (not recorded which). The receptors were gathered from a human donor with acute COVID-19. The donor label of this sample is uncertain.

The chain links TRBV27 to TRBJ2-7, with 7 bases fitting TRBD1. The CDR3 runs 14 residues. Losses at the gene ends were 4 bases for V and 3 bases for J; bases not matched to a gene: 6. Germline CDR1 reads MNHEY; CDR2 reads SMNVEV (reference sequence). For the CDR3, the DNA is TGTGCCAGCAGTTGGGGGACAGTAGGCTACGAGCAGTACTTC. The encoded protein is CASSWGTVGYEQYF.

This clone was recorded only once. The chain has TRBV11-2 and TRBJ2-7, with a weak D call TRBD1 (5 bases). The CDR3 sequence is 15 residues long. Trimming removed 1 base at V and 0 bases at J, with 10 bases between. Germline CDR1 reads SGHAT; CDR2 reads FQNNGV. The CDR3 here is CASSLVRDFSYEQYF. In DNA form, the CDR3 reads TGTGCCAGCAGCTTAGTCAGGGATTTCTCCTACGAGCAGTACTTC.

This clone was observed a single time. CDR3 in amino acids: CASSQGGNQPQHF. The CDR3 DNA sequence: TGTGCCAGCAGCCAAGGGGGTAATCAGCCCCAGCATTTT. This chain connects TRBV9 to TRBJ1-5; perhaps TRBD1 as D (6 bases). There are 13 residues in the CDR3. CDR1 and CDR2 (germline): SGDLS, YYNGEE. Between the trimmed V and J ends, which lost 4 bases and 4 bases, there was a span of 9 bases.

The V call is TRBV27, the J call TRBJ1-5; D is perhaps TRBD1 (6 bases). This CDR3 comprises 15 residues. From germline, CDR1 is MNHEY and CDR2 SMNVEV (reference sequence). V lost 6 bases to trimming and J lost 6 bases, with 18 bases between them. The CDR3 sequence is CASSLQGHQAQPQHF. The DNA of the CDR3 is TGTGCCAGCAGCTTACAGGGACACCAAGCTCAGCCCCAGCATTTT.

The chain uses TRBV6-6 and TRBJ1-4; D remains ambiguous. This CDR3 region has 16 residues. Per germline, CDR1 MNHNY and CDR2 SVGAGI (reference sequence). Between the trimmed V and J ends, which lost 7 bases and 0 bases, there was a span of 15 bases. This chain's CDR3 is CASTFTGRATNEKLFF. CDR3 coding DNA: TGTGCCAGCACTTTCACCGGGAGGGCAACTAATGAAAAACTGTTTTTT.

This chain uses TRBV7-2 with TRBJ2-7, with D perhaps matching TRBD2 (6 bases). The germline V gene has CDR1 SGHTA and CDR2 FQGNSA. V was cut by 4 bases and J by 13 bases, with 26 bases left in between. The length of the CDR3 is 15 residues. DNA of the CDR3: TGTGCCAGCAGCTCACAGCGGGTATTTGGACGGCGGCCCTACTTC. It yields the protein CASSSQRVFGRRPYF.

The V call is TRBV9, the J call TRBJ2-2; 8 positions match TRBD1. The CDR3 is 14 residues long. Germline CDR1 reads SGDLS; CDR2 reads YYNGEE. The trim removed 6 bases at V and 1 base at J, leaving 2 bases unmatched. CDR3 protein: CASTGTGNTGELFF. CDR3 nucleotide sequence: TGTGCCAGCACGGGGACAGGGAACACCGGGGAGCTGTTTTTT. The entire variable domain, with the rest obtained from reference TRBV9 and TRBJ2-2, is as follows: DSGVTQTPKHLITATGQRVTLRCSPRSGDLSVYWYQQSLDQGLQFLIQYYNGEERAKGNILERFSAQQFPDLHSELNLSSLELGDSALYFCASTGTGNTGELFFGEGSRLTVL.

The CDR3 is CASTPLQGALEQYF. The CDR3 DNA reads as TGTGCCAGCACTCCACTACAGGGGGCGTTGGAGCAGTACTTC. V usage is TRBV6-5 and J usage is TRBJ2-7; the match to TRBD1 covers 9 bases. Germline V CDR1 and CDR2: MNHEY, SVGAGI. This CDR3 is built from 14 residues. Losses at the gene ends were 7 bases for V and 7 bases for J; bases not matched to a gene: 11.

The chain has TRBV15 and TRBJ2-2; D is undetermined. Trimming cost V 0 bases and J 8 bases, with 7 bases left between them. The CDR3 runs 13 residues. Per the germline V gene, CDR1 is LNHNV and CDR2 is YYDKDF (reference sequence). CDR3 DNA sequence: TGTGCCACCAGCAGAGATATAACTGGGGAGCTGTTTTTT. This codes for CATSRDITGELFF.